The source of this T cell receptor beta chain is a study of blood T cells in healthy people across ages (dated by TCRdb to the mid-2010s). With respect to the entire study: Template switching captured roughly one uniquely barcoded TCR beta cDNA molecule per two T cells in model experiments. Using the same blood draw, the study looked at two additional independent replicas of 1 million unique cDNA reads for two donors, one aged 18 to 30 and the other aged 80 or older. Donors were grouped into four age groups: young (average approximately 16 years), middle-aged (roughly 37), aged (around 66) and long-lived (around 82). The study measured age-related changes in TCR beta repertoire diversity using deep sequencing normalized with unique cDNA molecular identifiers. What the study reported, not specific to this receptor: Compared with the aged group, the long-lived group had more naive CD4+ T cells, fewer expanded clones and increased TCR diversity, a pattern suggesting age selection. Bulk unsorted PBMC profiling prevented conclusive comparison of naive and antigen-experienced compartments. The percentage of naive T cells measured by flow cytometry correlated strongly with observed TCR beta diversity. As age increased, observed TCR beta diversity per million T cells dropped in a roughly linear way, and a significant reduction was already evident by age around 41. Estimates of total diversity from one million sequenced T cells were regarded as lower bounds and underestimates. Because donor CMV infection status was unknown, age-related changes in expanded clonotypes were potentially confounded.

The germline V gene yields SGHTA for CDR1 and FQGTGA for CDR2. The CDR3 sequence holds 14 residues, the cysteine and phenylalanine included. The entry retains the CDR3 DNA only, 42 bases that are in frame from base 1. Trimmed from V: 4 bases; trimmed from J: 3 bases; junction bases lacking a gene match: 4. This clonotype came up many times. It has no known antigen specificity. The sample holds no much larger clone one base away, and base qualities are not on file. Library generation was performed with 5' RACE. Sequencing was performed on an Illumina HiSeq 2500. A second PCR of about 7 to 12 cycles was performed with a sample-barcoded 5' primer and a J-beta primer mix. Each TCR beta cDNA molecule received a unique molecular identifier from a template-switch 5' adaptor carrying 12 random nucleotides. At least 2.5 million CDR3-containing paired-end reads were obtained from each sample. All of the RNA was converted into first-strand cDNA using the Mint cDNA synthesis kit, with a TRBC-specific oligonucleotide serving as the primer. Following uracil-DNA glycosylase treatment, a first 18-cycle PCR with universal primers M1SS and BC2_uni_R was performed on all cDNA. In the paper's pipeline: Each sample was normalized by randomly selecting 1 million high-quality reads, each carrying a distinct molecular identifier. Reads sharing molecular identifiers were discarded rather than binned into consensus sequences. MiTCR, set to a Q25 quality threshold and the strictest error-elimination algorithm, was used for CDR3 identification, clonotype clustering and error correction. A nonparametric unseen species model with Euler transformation was used to estimate lower-bound total TCR beta diversity. Clones were called with MiXCR by TCRdb after fastp trimmed the public reads at Q25, and only in-frame beta chains were retained. Rows are combined by CDR3 protein, so each entry shows the most common genes and DNA. TCRdb, not the original authors, processed these V and J calls. Counted in this sample were 800,000 or so distinct CDR3 sequences; roughly 25% of them appeared once. Under 4% of the sample lies in the top ten.

Donors were 39 systemically healthy Caucasian individuals from Russia aged 6 to 90 years. Each donor gave ten milliliters of peripheral blood, collected into EDTA-treated Vacutainer tubes. Ficoll-Paque density-gradient centrifugation was used to isolate PBMCs, with at least 7 million per sample. Total RNA was extracted from PBMCs with Trizol reagent, with at least 6 micrograms obtained per sample. The percentages of naive CD45RAhigh/CD27high T cells were determined by flow cytometry on a PBMC aliquot from every donor. This sample also appeared in a second study, on T cells of mothers and their children. The second study, in turn, reports: Nine systemically healthy Caucasian individuals, comprising three mothers and their six children, were included as donors. cDNA synthesis consumed the entire amount of extracted RNA, loaded at around 1.4 ug RNA in each 15 ul reaction. In the second PCR, the M1S primer introduced both the sample barcodes and 2-4 random nucleotides. More than 9 million TCR beta CDR3 reads were obtained from each mother, and millions of reads were obtained from each child. Thymic selection shapes the output of TCR recombination in a similar way in related and unrelated pairs, and inherited differences have a minor effect. Related mother-child pairs always showed normalized repertoire overlap that was slightly higher than in unrelated mother-child pairs, though the difference was never significant. Persistent microchimeric T cell clones were not detected, at a sensitivity of 85 to 100 clones per million clonotypes. Deep NGS was used in the study to compare the TCR beta repertoires of mothers and children and to look for features that separate related mother-child pairs from unrelated individuals. Mothers averaged approximately 40 +/- 4 years of age and children averaged around 10 +/- 4 years. After adapter ligation was performed with NEBNext reagents, the libraries were sequenced on an Illumina HiSeq 2000 with 100+100 nt paired-end reads. To prevent cross-contamination, the mother and child libraries were prepared a month apart and were sequenced in separate runs. Each donor had between roughly 450,000 and 2,100,000 distinct TCR beta clonotypes identified. Naive TCR beta clonotypes were estimated from low-frequency clonotypes matched to each donor's FACS-determined naive share, without sorting.

The sequenced material came from blood. The source of this sequence is a boy between 5 and 17 years old in good health. This chain joins TRBV7-3 to TRBJ1-2; 8 central nucleotides agree with TRBD1. The sequence in DNA is TGTGCCAGCAGCTCGACGACAGGGGACTATGGCTACACCTTC. It translates as CASSSTTGDYGYTF.